Shown below are 8 T cell receptor beta chains from a single sample sequenced in a study of blood T cell repertoires in COVID-19. Sequencing used immunoSEQ multiplex PCR; TCRdb keeps in-frame clones, though not all of them. The sample includes 120,000 or so clones, approximately 80% of them seen just once. Sequencing input: peripheral blood. Source of these receptors: a human donor in a cohort sampled during active COVID-19.

This clone was counted between two and nine times. V gene TRBV10-3 combines with J gene TRBJ2-2; 9 bases fit TRBD1. Per germline, CDR1 ENHRY and CDR2 SYGVKD. The CDR3 sequence is 15 residues long. The V gene end was trimmed by 7 bases and the J gene end by 6 bases; junction bases not matched to a gene: 9. CDR3 protein: CAINPGQGKAGELFF. Here the CDR3 DNA reads TGTGCCATCAATCCGGGACAGGGAAAGGCCGGGGAGCTGTTTTTT.

The V gene is TRBV14, the J gene TRBJ2-3; D might be TRBD2 (5 bases). Germline CDR1 reads SGHDN; CDR2 reads FVKESK. This CDR3 has 17 residues. Trimming removed 2 bases at V and 2 bases at J, with 17 bases between. CDR3 residues: CASSQHGSSGFTDTQYF. The CDR3 DNA reads as TGTGCCAGCAGCCAACATGGTAGCTCGGGGTTCACAGATACGCAGTATTTT.

This clone was seen once. The chain has TRBV28 and TRBJ1-3; 8 nucleotides match TRBD1. The CDR3 contains 17 residues. Germline CDR1 is MDHEN and CDR2 is SYDVKM. V trimming: 1 base; J trimming: 3 bases; junction bases outside the gene matches: 8. The CDR3 nucleotides are TGTGCCAGCAGTTTATTGAGATACAGGGGGATTGGAAACACCATATATTTT. Translated: CASSLLRYRGIGNTIYF.

The V and J genes are TRBV2 and TRBJ2-7; 8 bases map to TRBD2. CDR1 and CDR2 from the germline V gene are SNHLY and FYNNEI. V was pared by 3 bases and J by 4 bases, with 5 bases of the junction left unmatched. The length of the CDR3 is 14 residues. The CDR3 DNA follows: TGTGCCAGCAGTGAGCGGGGGGCAACTTACGAGCAGTACTTC. This translates into CASSERGATYEQYF.

This chain joins TRBV7-9 and TRBJ2-3; D is possibly TRBD2 (6 bases). V was clipped by 6 bases and J by 2 bases, with 18 bases between them. This CDR3 has 16 residues. The V gene's germline CDR1 is SEHNR and CDR2 FQNEAQ (reference sequence). CDR3: CASSPVAGPYTDTQYF. CDR3 DNA: TGTGCCAGCAGTCCCGTCGCGGGACCTTACACAGATACGCAGTATTTT.

This clone appeared a single time. In the same sample, other DNA sequences code for this CDR3. The rearrangement links TRBV28 to TRBJ1-1, with D possibly TRBD1 on 5 matching bases. The CDR3 sequence is 14 residues long. Trimming cost V 5 bases and J 1 base, with 11 bases left between them. Per the germline V gene, CDR1 is MDHEN and CDR2 is SYDVKM. The CDR3 DNA reads as TGTGCCAGCAGTCTCGGGGGACCGAACACTGAAGCTTTCTTT. Translating gives CASSLGGPNTEAFF. The variable domain in full, completed from reference TRBV28 and TRBJ1-1, reads DVKVTQSSRYLVKRTGEKVFLECVQDMDHENMFWYRQDPGLGLRLIYFSYDVKMKEKGDIPEGYSVSREKKERFSLILESASTNQTSMYLCASSLGGPNTEAFFGQGTRLTVV.

The chain carries TRBV28 and TRBJ2-1, with D perhaps TRBD2 (7 bases). Trimming cost V 8 bases and J 2 bases, with 19 bases left between them. The CDR3 is 16 amino acids. Germline CDR1 MDHEN, CDR2 SYDVKM. DNA for the CDR3: TGTGCCAGCTCATACAATGGGGGGGGGCCCTACAATGAGCAGTTCTTC. Translating it yields CASSYNGGGPYNEQFF.

A few counts support this clone. This chain links TRBV12-2 with TRBJ1-5; the table's TRBD1 call for D was not verified on the DNA. TRBV12-2 constitutes a pseudogene. This CDR3 contains 16 residues. In DNA form, the CDR3 reads TGTGCAAGTCGCACCGACAGGGGTAGTTGCAATCAGCCCCAGCATTTT. Its translation: CASRTDRGSCNQPQHF.